The sequence of this T cell receptor (beta chain) was determined in a study of blood T cell repertoires in COVID-19. Study-wide background: Samples of COVID-19 (acute and convalescent) were obtained from the United States, Italy and Spain. In each case, the material was cDNA or gDNA derived from T cells, B-cell-depleted T cells, or PBMCs.

One Seattle source followed patients from active infection through their disease course. This CDR3 contains 15 residues. CDR1 is ENHRY, CDR2 SYGVKD, per germline. V lost 2 bases to trimming and J lost 1 base; unmatched junction nucleotides: 0. This clone was recorded a few times. Original data processing: Scientists estimated how many nucleated cells there were by amplifying reference gene primers. The table came from immunoSEQ multiplex PCR; TCRdb's copy has only in-frame clones and leaves some out. The V and J calls and the clone size are those of that table, but D and trimming were determined from the DNA. The sample consists of hundreds of thousands of clones, over 80% of them appearing once.

V usage is TRBV10-3 and J usage is TRBJ2-2; 8 bases line up with TRBD2. Sequenced: peripheral blood. The source of this sequence is a woman aged 25 to 39 with COVID-19, enrolled during active disease. CDR3 coding DNA: TGTGCCATCAGTGAGACTAGCGGGAACACCGGGGAGCTGTTTTTT. This encodes CAISETSGNTGELFF.